Listed below are T cell receptor beta chains from one sample, sequenced in a study of blood T cell repertoires in COVID-19. Method: immunoSEQ multiplex PCR; TCRdb's copy keeps in-frame clones and lacks some. The repertoire holds 150,000 or so clones, with roughly four fifths as singletons. Sequenced sample: peripheral blood. The receptors here all came from a man aged 40-49 years who had recovered from COVID-19. Both conserved end residues are part of each CDR3. Each record gives: CDR3 protein, V gene, J gene.

CASSSFETQYF	TRBV7-9	TRBJ2-5
CASSPRDRYSYEQYF	TRBV5-1	TRBJ2-7
CASRGQGARSPLHF	TRBV2	TRBJ1-6
CASSLSGMRGYTF	TRBV28	TRBJ1-2
CASSEARGGLSQFF	TRBV2	TRBJ2-1
CASSSGTSGSWGVYEQYF	TRBV7-6	TRBJ2-7
CATRDREGNQPQHF	TRBV10-3	TRBJ1-5
CASSSRPGELFF	TRBV7-2	TRBJ2-2
CASSLDGGTSGTDTQYF	TRBV11-3	TRBJ2-3
CASSFPSNEQFF	TRBV12-3/TRBV12-4	TRBJ2-1
CASSQYSGGEPEQYF	TRBV4-3	TRBJ2-7
CASSFRREHRGAVF	TRBV28	TRBJ2-2
CASSGQGVSNQPQHF	TRBV7-8	TRBJ1-5
CASSQSGGNYGYTF	TRBV3-1/TRBV3-2	TRBJ1-2
CASSPRDRSNEKLFF	TRBV9	TRBJ1-4
CASSKTSGDQYF	TRBV27	TRBJ2-5
CASSLSGSRQETQYF	TRBV5-4	TRBJ2-5
CASSLDGDRGFF	TRBV7-9	TRBJ2-1
CASSLTLNNEQFF	TRBV7-3	TRBJ2-1
CASKDQQGRSTDTQYF	TRBV19	TRBJ2-3
CASSAQDSSGELFF	TRBV9	TRBJ2-2
CAWSVGHLTEAFF	TRBV30	TRBJ1-1
CASSVETGRQETQYF	TRBV9	TRBJ2-5
CASSLTNGRYEQFF	TRBV7-2	TRBJ2-1
CASRLAGGGEQFF	TRBV12-3/TRBV12-4	TRBJ2-1
CASSEGTGIEKLFF	TRBV2	TRBJ1-4
CASSQDPRDGEKLFF	TRBV4-2	TRBJ1-4
CASNWASGGPRTGELFF	TRBV2	TRBJ2-2
CASSLVPPNNEQFF	TRBV5-1	TRBJ2-1
CASSFTGSLNTEAFF	TRBV7-2	TRBJ1-1
CACHGRGSSNQPQHF	TRBV30	TRBJ1-5
CATVVAYEQYF	TRBV24-1	TRBJ2-7
CASSSDRAYEQYF	TRBV13	TRBJ2-7
CASSLAGGGYTF	TRBV7-3	TRBJ1-2
CASSLEKRGASTDTQYF	TRBV11-2	TRBJ2-3
CASSPGHTVFPSEQYF	TRBV3-1/TRBV3-2	TRBJ2-7
CASSFQGVTEAFF	TRBV12-3/TRBV12-4	TRBJ1-1
CASSQIPTMGGLNTEAFF	TRBV7-3	TRBJ1-1
CASSLGQGFTDTQYF	TRBV5-1	TRBJ2-3
CASSFGTGGFQETQYF	TRBV7-7	TRBJ2-5